Sequencing of this T cell receptor (beta chain) was carried out in a study of T cells after posttransplantation cyclophosphamide. CDR3 length: 15 residues. V gave up 5 bases and J gave up 5 bases, with 18 bases separating them. The germline V gene has CDR1 SGHAT and CDR2 FQNNGV. In its sample, this clone was seen a few times. The antigen is unknown. Study-level results: TRB clonality was highly associated with recipient CMV seropositivity and reactivation. Later blood repertoires were often dominated by clones from the donor CD8+ memory compartment. Skin or GI-infiltrating T cells shared few TRB sequences with blood.

The assay was immunoSEQ multiplex PCR, and TCRdb's table has in-frame clones only and misses some. Listed for the sample are nearly 25,000 clones, none seen a single time. This TCR was recovered from a woman aged 50 to 60 in good health, CMV-negative, and a related stem cell transplant donor. What was sequenced was PBMCs. The chain combines TRBV11-2 with TRBJ2-5; D perhaps matches TRBD2 (6 bases). The chain's CDR3 is CASSVSSPGVETQYF. The CDR3 DNA reads as TGTGCCAGCAGCGTCTCGTCACCGGGAGTGGAGACCCAGTACTTC.